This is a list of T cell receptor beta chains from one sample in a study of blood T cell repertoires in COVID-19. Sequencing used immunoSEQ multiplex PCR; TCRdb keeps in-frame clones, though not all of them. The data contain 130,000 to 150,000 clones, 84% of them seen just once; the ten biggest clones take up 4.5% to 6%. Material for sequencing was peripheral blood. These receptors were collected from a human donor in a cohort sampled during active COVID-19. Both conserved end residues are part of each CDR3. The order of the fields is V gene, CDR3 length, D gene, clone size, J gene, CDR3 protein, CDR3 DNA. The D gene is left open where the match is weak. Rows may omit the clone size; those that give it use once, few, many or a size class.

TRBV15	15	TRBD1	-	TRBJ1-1	CATSRGGQGTTEAFF	TGTGCCACCAGCAGAGGGGGACAGGGGACCACTGAAGCTTTCTTT
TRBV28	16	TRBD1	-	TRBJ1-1	CASSGTGGGMNTEAFF	TGTGCCAGCAGTGGGACAGGCGGTGGCATGAACACTGAAGCTTTCTTT
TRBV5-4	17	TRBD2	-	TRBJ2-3	CASSTRLAGVSTDTQYF	TGTGCCAGCAGCACTAGACTAGCGGGGGTCTCCACAGATACGCAGTATTTT
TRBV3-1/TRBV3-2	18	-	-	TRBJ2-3	CASSQHTPSGRGADTQYF	TGTGCCAGCAGCCAGCATACCCCTTCTGGCAGAGGCGCAGATACGCAGTATTTT
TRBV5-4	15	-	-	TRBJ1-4	CASSLDRAEPEKLFF	TGTGCCAGCAGCTTGGACAGGGCAGAACCAGAAAAACTGTTTTTT
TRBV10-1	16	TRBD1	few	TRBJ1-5	CASSEPLQGYNQPQHF	TGCGCCAGCAGTGAGCCACTACAGGGGTACAATCAGCCCCAGCATTTT
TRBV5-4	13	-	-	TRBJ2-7	CASSSGGPYEQYF	TGTGCCAGCAGCTCCGGAGGGCCCTACGAGCAGTACTTC
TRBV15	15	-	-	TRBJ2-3	CATSREGQSTDTQYF	TGTGCCACCAGCAGAGAAGGACAAAGCACAGATACGCAGTATTTT
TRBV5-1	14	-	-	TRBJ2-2	CASSLGLDVGELFF	TGCGCCAGCAGCTTGGGGCTAGATGTTGGGGAGCTGTTTTTT
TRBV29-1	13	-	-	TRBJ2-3	CSVGQANTDTQYF	TGCAGCGTTGGACAGGCAAACACAGATACGCAGTATTTT
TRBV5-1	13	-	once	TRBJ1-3	CASSRVSGNTIYF	TGCGCCAGCAGCAGAGTCTCTGGAAACACCATATATTTT
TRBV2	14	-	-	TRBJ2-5	CASSEYGVEAGQYF	TGTGCCAGCAGTGAATACGGGGTAGAAGCTGGCCAGTACTTC
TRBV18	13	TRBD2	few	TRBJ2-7	CASSPGGTYEQYF	TGTGCCAGCTCACCGGGGGGGACCTACGAGCAGTACTTC
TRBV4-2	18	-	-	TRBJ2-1	CASSQEIAARSSYNEQFF	TGTGCCAGCAGCCAAGAAATCGCGGCGAGGAGCTCCTACAATGAGCAGTTCTTC
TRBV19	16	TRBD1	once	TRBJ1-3	CASSTKTGGGGNTIYF	TGTGCCAGTAGTACGAAAACAGGGGGGGGTGGAAACACCATATATTTT
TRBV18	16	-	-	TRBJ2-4	CASSPGASLAQGIQYF	TGTGCCAGCTCACCAGGAGCCTCCTTAGCCCAGGGCATTCAGTACTTC
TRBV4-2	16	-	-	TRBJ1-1	CASSQGNNPGNTEAFF	TGTGCCAGCAGCCAAGGGAACAACCCGGGGAACACTGAAGCTTTCTTT
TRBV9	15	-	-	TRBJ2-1	CASAPRHTSYNEQFF	TGTGCCAGCGCCCCGCGGCACACCTCCTACAATGAGCAGTTCTTC
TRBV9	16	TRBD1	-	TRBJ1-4	CASSPRTGATNEKLFF	TGTGCCAGCAGCCCCCGGACAGGCGCAACTAATGAAAAACTGTTTTTT
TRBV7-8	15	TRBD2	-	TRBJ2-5	CASSLYTSGEETQYF	TGTGCCAGCAGCTTATATACTAGCGGCGAAGAGACCCAGTACTTC
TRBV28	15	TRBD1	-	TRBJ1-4	CASSLSQGVLEKLFF	TGTGCCAGCAGTTTATCACAGGGGGTCCTCGAAAAACTGTTTTTT
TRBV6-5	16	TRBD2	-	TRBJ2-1	CASSYSRVAGYNEQFF	TGTGCCAGCAGTTACTCGAGGGTAGCGGGGTACAATGAGCAGTTCTTC
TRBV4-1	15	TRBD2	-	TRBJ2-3	CASSLSGDSTDTQYF	TGCGCCAGCAGCCTGAGCGGGGATAGCACAGATACGCAGTATTTT
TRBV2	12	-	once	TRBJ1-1	CASLEGGTEAFF	TGTGCCAGCCTCGAGGGCGGCACTGAAGCTTTCTTT
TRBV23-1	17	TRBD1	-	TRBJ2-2	CASSQSGGQGAPGELFF	TGCGCCAGCAGTCAATCAGGGGGACAGGGGGCGCCCGGGGAGCTGTTTTTT
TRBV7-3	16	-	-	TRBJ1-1	CASSPGPLGANTEAFF	TGTGCCAGCAGCCCGGGCCCACTTGGGGCGAACACTGAAGCTTTCTTT
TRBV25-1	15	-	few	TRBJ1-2	CASTTASPANYGYTF	TGTGCCAGCACTACCGCATCACCTGCTAACTATGGCTACACCTTC
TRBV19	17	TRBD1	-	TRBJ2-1	CASKGQHYHSSYNEQFF	TGTGCCAGTAAGGGACAGCATTACCATAGCTCCTACAATGAGCAGTTCTTC
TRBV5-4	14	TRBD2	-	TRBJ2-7	CASSSGLAPREQYF	TGTGCCAGCAGCTCGGGACTAGCGCCGCGCGAGCAGTACTTC
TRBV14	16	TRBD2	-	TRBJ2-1	CASSQELSGRGNEQFF	TGTGCCAGCAGCCAAGAGCTAAGCGGGAGAGGAAATGAGCAGTTCTTC
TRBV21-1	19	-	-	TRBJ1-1	CASSKVVTDHLSGNTEAFF	TGTGCCAGCAGCAAAGTTGTTACAGACCATCTCTCCGGGAACACTGAAGCTTTCTTT
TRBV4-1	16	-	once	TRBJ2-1	CASSQPPSRAYNEQFF	TGCGCCAGCAGCCAACCTCCTTCACGGGCCTACAATGAGCAGTTCTTC
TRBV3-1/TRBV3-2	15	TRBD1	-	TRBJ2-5	CASRGRDRRQETQYF	TGTGCCAGCCGCGGCCGGGACAGGCGCCAAGAGACCCAGTACTTC
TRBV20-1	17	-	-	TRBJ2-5	CSASGGLGALEQETQYF	TGCAGTGCTAGTGGGGGTCTTGGGGCCCTTGAGCAAGAGACCCAGTACTTC
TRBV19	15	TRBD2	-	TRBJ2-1	CASSTTSGSYNEQFF	TGTGCCAGTAGTACGACTAGCGGGTCTTACAATGAGCAGTTCTTC
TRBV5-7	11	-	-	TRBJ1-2	CATREHYGYTF	TGTGCCACCCGGGAGCACTATGGCTACACCTTC
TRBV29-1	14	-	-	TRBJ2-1	CSVALSGPHNEQFF	TGCAGCGTTGCACTGAGCGGGCCCCACAATGAGCAGTTCTTC
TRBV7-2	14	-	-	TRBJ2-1	CASSFGRDSNEQFF	TGTGCCAGCAGCTTCGGCAGGGATAGTAATGAGCAGTTCTTC
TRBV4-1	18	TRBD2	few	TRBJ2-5	CASSQDGLAGARGETQYF	TGCGCCAGCAGCCAAGATGGTCTAGCGGGAGCAAGGGGAGAGACCCAGTACTTC
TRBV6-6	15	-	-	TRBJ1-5	CASSPSRVSNQPQHF	TGTGCCAGCAGTCCCTCCAGGGTTAGCAATCAGCCCCAGCATTTT
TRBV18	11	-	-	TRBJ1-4	CASSPSEKLFF	TGTGCCAGCTCACCGTCGGAAAAACTGTTTTTT
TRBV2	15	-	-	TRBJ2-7	CASSGRDSQGYEQYF	TGTGCCAGCAGTGGGCGGGACAGCCAGGGGTACGAGCAGTACTTC
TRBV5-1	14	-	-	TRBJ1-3	CASSFGQRGNTIYF	TGCGCCAGCAGCTTTGGACAGAGGGGAAACACCATATATTTT
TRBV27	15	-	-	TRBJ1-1	CASSPPQGRGTEAFF	TGTGCCAGCAGTCCCCCCCAGGGCCGGGGGACTGAAGCTTTCTTT
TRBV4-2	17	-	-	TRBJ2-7	CASSQPGRGEPPNEQYF	TGTGCCAGCAGCCAACCCGGCAGGGGGGAACCCCCTAACGAGCAGTACTTC
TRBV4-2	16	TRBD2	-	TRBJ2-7	CASSQDSTGGSYEQYF	TGTGCCAGCAGCCAAGACTCTACGGGGGGGTCGTACGAGCAGTACTTC
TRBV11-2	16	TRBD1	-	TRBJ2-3	CASNPLGTGVTDTQYF	TGTGCCAGCAACCCACTTGGGACAGGTGTCACAGATACGCAGTATTTT
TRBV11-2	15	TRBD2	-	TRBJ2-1	CASSLMTSGSPGQFF	TGTGCCAGCAGCTTAATGACTAGCGGGAGTCCGGGGCAGTTCTTC
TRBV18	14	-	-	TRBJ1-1	CASSGRRDDTEAFF	TGTGCCAGCTCGGGAAGGAGGGACGACACTGAAGCTTTCTTT
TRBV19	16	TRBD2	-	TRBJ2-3	CASSLPGTSGFDTQYF	TGTGCCAGTAGTCTACCCGGGACTAGCGGATTTGATACGCAGTATTTT
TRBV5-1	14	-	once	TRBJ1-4	CASREGRGNEKLFF	TGCGCCAGCAGAGAGGGCAGGGGTAATGAAAAACTGTTTTTT
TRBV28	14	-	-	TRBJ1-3	CASSSPLPADTIYF	TGTGCCAGCAGTTCTCCCCTCCCGGCGGACACCATATATTTT
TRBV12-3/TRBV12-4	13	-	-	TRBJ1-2	CASSLGADYGYTF	TGTGCCAGCAGTTTGGGGGCCGACTATGGCTACACCTTC
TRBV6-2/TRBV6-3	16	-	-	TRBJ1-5	CASSKERGASNQPQHF	TGTGCCAGCAGTAAAGAGAGAGGTGCAAGCAATCAGCCCCAGCATTTT